This entry lists 22 T cell receptor beta chains sequenced from one sample in a study of T cell responses to AZD1222 COVID-19 vaccine. Clones were read by immunoSEQ multiplex PCR, and TCRdb kept only the in-frame ones, dropping some. The sample contains tens of thousands of clones, about 90% of which appear only once. The material was peripheral blood, obtained on day 0 of AZD1222 vaccination. The receptor source for this set is an adult in good health.

The rearrangement uses TRBV7-2 and TRBJ1-5; D is unclear. The CDR3 has 14 amino acids. The V end lost 5 bases, the J end lost 5 bases, and 13 bases lay between the germline ends. Germline CDR1 reads SGHTA; CDR2 reads FQGNSA. CDR3 sequence (DNA): TGTGCCAGCAGCCTCCCCGGCTGGGATCAGCCCCAGCATTTT. Translated: CASSLPGWDQPQHF. Using reference TRBV7-2 and TRBJ1-5 for the parts outside the CDR3, the full variable domain is GAGVSQSPSNKVTEKGKDVELRCDPISGHTALYWYRQSLGQGLEFLIYFQGNSAPDKSGLPSDRFSAERTGGSVSTLTIQRTQQEDSAVYLCASSLPGWDQPQHFGDGTRLSIL.

This sequence joins TRBV28 and TRBJ2-6; maybe TRBD1 (6 bases). The ends were cut back, 6 bases at V and 3 bases at J, with 15 bases in the middle. This CDR3 spans 16 amino acids. Germline V gene sequence: CDR1 MDHEN, CDR2 SYDVKM. CDR3: CASRPQRGYGANVLTF. The CDR3 DNA follows: TGTGCCAGCAGACCCCAGAGGGGGTATGGGGCCAACGTCCTGACTTTC.

The V and J genes are TRBV5-1 and TRBJ2-7; 7 bases match TRBD1. Germline CDR1 is SGHRS and CDR2 is YFSETQ. The CDR3 extends over 15 amino acids. The junction had 11 bases not matched to a gene; V was cut back by 3 bases and J by 5 bases. The CDR3 spells CASSSEVTGPNEQYF. CDR3 nucleotides: TGCGCCAGCAGCTCCGAGGTGACAGGGCCCAACGAGCAGTACTTC.

The rearrangement joins TRBV25-1 to TRBJ2-2; D may be TRBD1 or TRBD2 (5 bases each). This CDR3 is 14 amino acids long. Germline V gives CDR1 MGHDK, CDR2 SYGVNS. The germline V and J ends were trimmed by 0 bases and 5 bases, with 7 bases remaining between them. The CDR3, as DNA: TGTGCCAGCAGTGAATACAGGGAGACCGGGGAGCTGTTTTTT. This gives the protein CASSEYRETGELFF.

The chain couples TRBV9 to TRBJ1-5; 8 bases map to TRBD1. The J segment lost 0 bases and the V segment lost 3 bases, leaving 8 bases of the junction unmatched. CDR1 is SGDLS, CDR2 YYNGEE, per germline. CDR3 length equals 17 residues. The CDR3 region is CASSATGGTHSNQPQHF. The CDR3 DNA reads TGTGCCAGCAGCGCCACAGGGGGGACCCATAGCAATCAGCCCCAGCATTTT.

The chain recombines TRBV7-8 with TRBJ1-2, with 8 bases lining up with TRBD1. V lost 3 bases, J lost 0 bases, and 15 bases stayed unmatched. There are 19 residues in the CDR3. Looked up from germline, CDR1 is SGHVS and CDR2 is FQNEAQ. The CDR3: CASSFPPVTGAISNYGYTF. In DNA, the CDR3 is TGTGCCAGCAGCTTCCCCCCGGTGACAGGGGCAATATCTAACTATGGCTACACCTTC.

V and J are TRBV2 and TRBJ2-2, with 7 bases identical to TRBD1. J lost 2 bases, V lost 5 bases, and 14 bases had no gene match. The CDR3 is 18 residues long. Looked up from germline, CDR1 is SNHLY and CDR2 is FYNNEI. CDR3 amino acids: CASSTPDRVGINTGELFF. CDR3 sequence (DNA): TGTGCCAGCAGTACACCCGACAGGGTTGGGATAAACACCGGGGAGCTGTTTTTT.

A single count supports this clone. The V and J genes are TRBV7-8 and TRBJ2-3; 13 nucleotides agree with TRBD2. The germline CDR1 and CDR2 sequences are SGHVS and FQNEAQ. V was pared by 5 bases and J by 4 bases, with 6 bases of the junction left unmatched. CDR3 length equals 16 residues. The CDR3 DNA follows: TGTGCCAGCAGCCTACTAGCGGGGGGGTCTTCAGATACGCAGTATTTT. Translating gives CASSLLAGGSSDTQYF.

Details on this clone: This sample includes further DNA sequences coding for the same CDR3. The V call is TRBV7-2, the J call TRBJ1-5, with no clear D. The CDR3 runs 13 residues. The ends were cut back, 5 bases at V and 6 bases at J, with 11 bases in the middle. The germline CDR1 and CDR2 sequences are SGHTA and FQGNSA. The CDR3 DNA reads TGTGCCAGCAGCCCTGATCGGGCTCAGCCCCAGCATTTT. Its translation is CASSPDRAQPQHF. Full variable domain (rest looked up from reference TRBV7-2 and TRBJ1-5): GAGVSQSPSNKVTEKGKDVELRCDPISGHTALYWYRQSLGQGLEFLIYFQGNSAPDKSGLPSDRFSAERTGGSVSTLTIQRTQQEDSAVYLCASSPDRAQPQHFGDGTRLSIL.

The chain has TRBV24-1 and TRBJ2-7; D not resolved. CDR3 length: 16 amino acids. Deletions cut 0 bases from V and 2 bases from J, with 13 bases between. Germline-derived CDR1 and CDR2 are KGHDR and SFDVKD. DNA of the CDR3: TGTGCCACCAGTGATTTGGGCGAGGTTCGCACCTACGAGCAGTACTTC. Translation gives CATSDLGEVRTYEQYF.

The rearrangement links TRBV18 to TRBJ1-3; TRBD1 might be the D (5 bases). Germline-derived CDR1 and CDR2 are KGHSH and LQKENI. V lost 3 bases, J lost 4 bases, and 13 bases lay in between. The CDR3 spans 15 residues. CDR3 nucleotide sequence: TGTGCCAGCTCACCGGCCCCTGGGGCCGGAAACACCATATATTTT. Protein sequence: CASSPAPGAGNTIYF.

This clone occurred a few times. The chain links TRBV27 to TRBJ1-5; 9 nucleotides align to TRBD1. There are 15 residues in the CDR3. The trim removed 7 bases at V and 4 bases at J, leaving 8 bases unmatched. Germline lookup yields CDR1 MNHEY and CDR2 SMNVEV (reference sequence). The CDR3 bases are TGTGCCAGCAAACCGACAGGGGGTGTTAATCAGCCCCAGCATTTT. Amino acid sequence: CASKPTGGVNQPQHF.

The chain couples TRBV21-1 to TRBJ2-7; the table calls TRBD1, which could not be checked here. TRBV21-1 is described as a pseudogene. The length of the CDR3 is 11 residues. The CDR3 is CASSRGREQYF. In nucleotides, the CDR3 is TGTGCCAGCAGCAGGGGGCGCGAGCAGTACTTC.

A remark on this clone: Other DNA sequences in this specimen translate into the identical CDR3. The chain links TRBV2 to TRBJ1-2; unclear D gene. CDR3 length: 13 amino acids. The V and J ends lost 3 bases and 0 bases respectively, with 5 bases between them. The germline CDR1 and CDR2 sequences are SNHLY and FYNNEI. The CDR3 sequence is CASSDGSNYGYTF. CDR3 sequence (DNA): TGTGCCAGCAGTGATGGATCTAACTATGGCTACACCTTC.

The chain has TRBV19 and TRBJ2-1, with TRBD2 matching over 9 bases. The CDR3 spans 17 residues. Per germline, CDR1 LNHDA and CDR2 SQIVND (reference sequence). V shed 3 bases, J shed 7 bases, and the junction held 13 bases outside the gene matches. This CDR3 reads CASSIPLSGGQWNEQFF. CDR3 sequence (DNA): TGTGCCAGTAGTATCCCCCTTAGCGGGGGCCAATGGAATGAGCAGTTCTTC. The full variable domain, its missing parts supplied by reference TRBV19 and TRBJ2-1, is DGGITQSPKYLFRKEGQNVTLSCEQNLNHDAMYWYRQDPGQGLRLIYYSQIVNDFQKGDIAEGYSVSREKKESFPLTVTSAQKNPTAFYLCASSIPLSGGQWNEQFFGPGTRLTVL.

CDR3 in amino acids: CASSQDTAYSGYTF. The CDR3 DNA is TGTGCCAGCAGCCAAGATACAGCCTACTCTGGCTACACCTTC. V usage is TRBV3-1 (or the pseudogene TRBV3-2) and J usage is TRBJ1-2; the D is unclear. V lost 0 bases, J lost 7 bases, and 12 bases lay in between. This CDR3 spans 14 amino acids. Germline lookup yields CDR1 LGHDT and CDR2 YNNKEL (reference sequence).

This clone was observed a handful of times. The chain recombines TRBV5-1 with TRBJ1-2; a weak D match, TRBD1 (6 bases). The CDR3 covers 13 residues. V was trimmed by 7 bases and J by 0 bases, leaving 10 bases between them. Germline assignment: CDR1 SGHRS and CDR2 YFSETQ. This CDR3 reads CASSGGPNYGYTF. The DNA for the CDR3 is TGCGCCAGCTCTGGGGGGCCTAACTATGGCTACACCTTC.

The chain joins TRBV2 to TRBJ1-5; 9 bases are a match to TRBD1. Germline V gene sequence: CDR1 SNHLY, CDR2 FYNNEI. The CDR3 totals 13 residues. Trimming removed 4 bases from V and 7 bases from J; junction bases left unmatched: 2. The CDR3 reads CASSGQGEQPQHF. The CDR3 DNA reads TGTGCCAGCAGTGGACAGGGGGAGCAGCCCCAGCATTTT. Looking up the rest from reference TRBV2 and TRBJ1-5 gives the full variable domain: EPEVTQTPSHQVTQMGQEVILRCVPISNHLYFYWYRQILGQKVEFLVSFYNNEISEKSEIFDDQFSVERPDGSNFTLKIRSTKLEDSAMYFCASSGQGEQPQHFGDGTRLSIL.

The V and J genes are TRBV18 and TRBJ1-2; D uncertain. Trimming removed 3 bases from V and 5 bases from J, with 10 bases in between. This CDR3 has 13 amino acids. Germline values: CDR1 KGHSH, CDR2 LQKENI. The CDR3 spells CASSPLGSYGYTF. The CDR3 region has the DNA TGTGCCAGCTCACCTCTAGGGTCTTATGGCTACACCTTC.

The chain carries TRBV7-9 and TRBJ1-6; D remains ambiguous. CDR1 and CDR2 (germline): SEHNR, FQNEAQ (reference sequence). CDR3 length equals 16 residues. The ends were cut back, 3 bases at V and 2 bases at J, with 11 bases in the middle. The CDR3: CASSFEPGTYNSPLHF. The CDR3 DNA sequence: TGTGCCAGCAGCTTCGAACCGGGCACCTATAATTCACCCCTCCACTTT.

The genes are TRBV15 and TRBJ2-1; 8 bases align to TRBD2. V was clipped by 0 bases and J by 4 bases; unmatched bases: 11. The CDR3 is made up of 18 amino acids. Germline CDR1 and CDR2: LNHNV and YYDKDF (reference sequence). CDR3 sequence: CATSRDPPASGGYNEQFF. For the CDR3, the DNA is TGTGCCACCAGCAGAGACCCCCCCGCCAGCGGGGGATACAATGAGCAGTTCTTC.

This clone was observed once. V and J are TRBV13 and TRBJ1-1, with unresolved D. V was trimmed by 5 bases and J by 1 base, leaving 8 bases between them. Germline V CDR1 and CDR2: PRHDT, FYEKMQ (reference sequence). This CDR3 region has 13 residues. The CDR3 DNA reads TGTGCCAGCAGCCCTCCACCGAACACTGAAGCTTTCTTT. It specifies CASSPPPNTEAFF.